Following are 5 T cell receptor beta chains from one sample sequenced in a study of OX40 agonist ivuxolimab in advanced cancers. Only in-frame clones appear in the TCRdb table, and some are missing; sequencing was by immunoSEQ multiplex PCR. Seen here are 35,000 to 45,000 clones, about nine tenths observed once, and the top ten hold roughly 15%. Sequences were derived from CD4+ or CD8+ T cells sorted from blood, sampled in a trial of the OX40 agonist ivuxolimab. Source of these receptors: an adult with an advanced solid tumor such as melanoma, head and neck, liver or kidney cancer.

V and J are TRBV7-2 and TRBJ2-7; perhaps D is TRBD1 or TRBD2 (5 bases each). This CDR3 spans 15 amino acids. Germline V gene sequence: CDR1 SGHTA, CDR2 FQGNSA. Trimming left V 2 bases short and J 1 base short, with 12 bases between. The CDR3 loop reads CASSLTGTSSYEQYF. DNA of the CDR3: TGTGCCAGCAGCTTAACCGGGACCTCTTCCTACGAGCAGTACTTC.

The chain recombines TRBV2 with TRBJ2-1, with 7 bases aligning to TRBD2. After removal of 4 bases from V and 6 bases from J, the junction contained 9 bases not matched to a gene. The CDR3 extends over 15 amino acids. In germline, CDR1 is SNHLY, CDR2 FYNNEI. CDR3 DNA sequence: TGTGCCAGCAGTGTTTATTGGGGGGGGAGCAATGAGCAGTTCTTC. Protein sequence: CASSVYWGGSNEQFF.

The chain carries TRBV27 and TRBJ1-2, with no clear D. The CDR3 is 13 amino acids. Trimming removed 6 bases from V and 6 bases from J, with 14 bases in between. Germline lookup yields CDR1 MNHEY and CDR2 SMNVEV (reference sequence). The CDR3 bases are TGTGCCAGCAGCCCCTCCGGGTCCCATGGCTACACCTTC. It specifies CASSPSGSHGYTF.

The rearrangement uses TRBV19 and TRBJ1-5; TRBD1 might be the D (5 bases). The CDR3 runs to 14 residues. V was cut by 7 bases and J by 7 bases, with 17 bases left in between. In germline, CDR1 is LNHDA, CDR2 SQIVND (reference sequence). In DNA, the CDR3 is TGTGCCAGTACCCCGGGAGGGGCGCGGCAGCCCCAGCATTTT. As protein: CASTPGGARQPQHF. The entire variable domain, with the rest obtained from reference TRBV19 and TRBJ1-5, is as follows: DGGITQSPKYLFRKEGQNVTLSCEQNLNHDAMYWYRQDPGQGLRLIYYSQIVNDFQKGDIAEGYSVSREKKESFPLTVTSAQKNPTAFYLCASTPGGARQPQHFGDGTRLSIL.

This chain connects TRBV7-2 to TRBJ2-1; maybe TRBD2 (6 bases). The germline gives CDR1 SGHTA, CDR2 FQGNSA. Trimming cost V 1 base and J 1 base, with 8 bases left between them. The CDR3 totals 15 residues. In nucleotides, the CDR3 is TGTGCCAGCAGCTTAGGCGGGATGTCCTACAATGAGCAGTTCTTC. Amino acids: CASSLGGMSYNEQFF.